This TCR beta chain was identified during a study of control samples from healthy donors and cancer patients. Measured with immunoSEQ multiplex PCR; TCRdb has only the in-frame clones, and not every one. The sample contains roughly 80,000 clones, 80% to 90% of which appear only once. The germline CDR1 and CDR2 sequences are LGHDT and YNNKEL (reference sequence). Between the trimmed V and J ends, which lost 0 bases and 3 bases, there was a span of 14 bases. The CDR3 is 17 amino acids. Sequencing was carried out using PBMCs. This chain uses TRBV3-1 (or the pseudogene TRBV3-2) with TRBJ2-2, with a tentative D call TRBD2 (7 bases). The clonotype comes from a woman aged 55 to 70 with head and neck cancer. As DNA, the CDR3 is TGTGCCAGCAGCCAAGAGGGGCGGGGGCGATACACCGGGGAGCTGTTTTTT. Translation: CASSQEGRGRYTGELFF.